The 3 T cell receptor beta chains given below trace back to one sample, sequenced in a study of neurological immune-mediated disorders. TCRdb re-derived calls from the 5' RACE reads in MiXCR, one entry per CDR3 protein. The table has 45,000 or so distinct CDR3 sequences, roughly 3.2% seen once. Material for sequencing was PBMCs. These receptors originate from a woman between 45 and 60 years old with multiple sclerosis.

The chain recombines TRBV28 with TRBJ2-3, with 11 nucleotides matching TRBD2. The CDR3 consists of 16 residues. Germline V CDR1 and CDR2: MDHEN, SYDVKM. V shed 8 bases, J shed 4 bases, and the junction held 11 bases outside the gene matches. CDR3 sequence reads: CASGSSGRPPADTQYF. As DNA, the CDR3 is TGTGCCAGCGGATCTAGCGGGAGGCCCCCCGCAGATACGCAGTATTTT.

This clonotype was recorded at least ten times. The chain joins TRBV9 to TRBJ2-7; 9 bases match TRBD1. The CDR3 is 14 residues long. The germline V gene encodes CDR1 SGDLS and CDR2 YYNGEE. J lost 3 bases, V lost 4 bases, and 5 bases had no gene match. The CDR3: CASSPGQGNYEQYV. The DNA of the CDR3 is TGTGCCAGCAGCCCAGGACAGGGGAACTACGAGCAGTACGTC.

This clonotype came up many times. This chain connects TRBV7-3 to TRBJ2-2; D may correspond to TRBD1 or TRBD2 (5 bases each). Per the germline V gene, CDR1 is SGHTA and CDR2 is FQGTGA. The CDR3 extends over 15 amino acids. V lost 2 bases to trimming and J lost 4 bases, with 11 bases between them. Written as DNA, the CDR3 is TGTGCCAGCAGCTTAGGACGGGACGGCACCGGGGAGCTGTTTTTT. Encoded protein: CASSLGRDGTGELFF. The full variable domain, its missing parts supplied by reference TRBV7-3 and TRBJ2-2, is GAGVSQTPSNKVTEKGKYVELRCDPISGHTALYWYRQSLGQGPEFLIYFQGTGAADDSGLPNDRFFAVRPEGSVSTLKIQRTERGDSAVYLCASSLGRDGTGELFFGEGSRLTVL.